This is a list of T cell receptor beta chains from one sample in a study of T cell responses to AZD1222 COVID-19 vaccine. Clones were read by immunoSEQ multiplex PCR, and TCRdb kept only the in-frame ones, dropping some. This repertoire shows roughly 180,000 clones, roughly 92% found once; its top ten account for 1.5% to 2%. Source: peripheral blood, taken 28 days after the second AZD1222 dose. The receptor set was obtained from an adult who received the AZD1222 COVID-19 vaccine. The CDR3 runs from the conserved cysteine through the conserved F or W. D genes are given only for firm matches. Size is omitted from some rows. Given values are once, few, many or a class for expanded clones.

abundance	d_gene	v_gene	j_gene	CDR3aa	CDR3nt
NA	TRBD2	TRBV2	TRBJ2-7	CASSTGTTYEQYF	TGTGCCAGCAGTACCGGGACTACCTACGAGCAGTACTTC
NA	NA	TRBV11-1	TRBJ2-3	CASSQPRGTRLDTQYF	TGTGCCAGCAGCCAACCCCGCGGGACAAGGCTAGATACGCAGTATTTT
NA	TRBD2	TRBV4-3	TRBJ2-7	CASSQGVGTRRGEQYF	TGCGCCAGCAGCCAAGGCGTGGGGACTAGAAGGGGCGAGCAGTACTTC
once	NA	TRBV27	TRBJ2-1	CASSPRLVNNEQFF	TGTGCCAGCAGTCCCCGACTAGTCAACAATGAGCAGTTCTTC
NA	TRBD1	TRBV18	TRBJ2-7	CASSPRYQDRVSYEQYF	TGTGCCAGCTCACCAAGGTATCAGGACAGGGTATCCTACGAGCAGTACTTC
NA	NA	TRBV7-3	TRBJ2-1	CASSNRDSAKTTNEQFF	TGTGCCAGCAGCAACCGGGACTCTGCTAAGACGACCAATGAGCAGTTCTTC
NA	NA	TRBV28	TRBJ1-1	CASSPAGPRGSEAFF	TGTGCCAGCAGCCCCGCGGGTCCTCGGGGCTCTGAAGCTTTCTTT
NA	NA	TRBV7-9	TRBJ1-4	CASSLGSIRDTNEKLFF	TGTGCCAGCAGCTTAGGATCCATCAGGGATACTAATGAAAAACTGTTTTTT
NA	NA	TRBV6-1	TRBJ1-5	CASSEDRFHSNQPQHF	TGTGCCAGCAGTGAAGACAGGTTCCATAGCAATCAGCCCCAGCATTTT
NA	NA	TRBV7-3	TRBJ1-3	CASSPPRRPTSGNTIYF	TGTGCCAGCAGCCCCCCTCGACGACCGACCTCTGGAAACACCATATATTTT
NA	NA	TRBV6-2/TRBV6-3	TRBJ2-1	CASSFRGDYNEQFF	TGTGCCAGCAGTTTCAGGGGAGACTACAATGAGCAGTTCTTC
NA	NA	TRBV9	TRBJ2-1	CASSVGSGSYNEQFF	TGTGCCAGCAGCGTAGGTAGCGGATCCTACAATGAGCAGTTCTTC
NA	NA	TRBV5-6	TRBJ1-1	CASSLGRGAEAFF	TGTGCCAGCAGCTTGGGGAGGGGGGCTGAAGCTTTCTTT
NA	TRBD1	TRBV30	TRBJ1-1	CAKTAGGQNTEAFF	TGTGCTAAAACGGCAGGGGGCCAGAACACTGAAGCTTTCTTT
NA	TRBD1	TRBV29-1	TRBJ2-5	CSVDGQGRAETQYF	TGCAGCGTTGATGGACAGGGGAGAGCGGAGACCCAGTACTTC
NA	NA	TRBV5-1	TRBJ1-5	CASSPEGEQPQHF	TGCGCCAGCAGCCCGGAAGGGGAACAGCCCCAGCATTTT
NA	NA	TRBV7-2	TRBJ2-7	CASSLYDMGYSYEQYF	TGTGCCAGCAGCTTGTATGATATGGGCTATTCCTACGAGCAGTACTTC
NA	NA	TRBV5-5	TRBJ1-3	CASSPAGGRSGNRNTIYF	TGTGCCAGCAGCCCCGCTGGTGGCAGGAGTGGTAATAGAAACACCATATATTTT
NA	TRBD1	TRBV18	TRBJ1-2	CASAQGSLSDGYTF	TGTGCCAGCGCACAGGGGAGCCTATCCGACGGCTACACCTTC
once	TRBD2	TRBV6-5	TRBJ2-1	CASSTGTSGYNEQFF	TGTGCCAGCAGTACCGGGACTAGCGGTTACAATGAGCAGTTCTTC
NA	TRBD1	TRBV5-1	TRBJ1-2	CASSFGQGADGYTF	TGCGCCAGCAGCTTTGGACAGGGGGCCGATGGCTACACCTTC
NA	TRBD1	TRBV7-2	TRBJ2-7	CASSLAGTGGPEQYF	TGTGCCAGCAGCTTAGCCGGGACAGGGGGCCCCGAGCAGTACTTC
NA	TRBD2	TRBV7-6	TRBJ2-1	CASSLVSSGRGRSNEQFF	TGTGCCAGCAGCTTAGTGTCTAGCGGGAGGGGTAGGTCCAATGAGCAGTTCTTC
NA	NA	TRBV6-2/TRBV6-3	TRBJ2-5	CASSPGPKSDSEETQYF	TGTGCCAGCAGCCCTGGTCCAAAGAGCGACTCCGAAGAGACCCAGTACTTC
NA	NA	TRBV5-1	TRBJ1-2	CASSSTGDGYGYTF	TGCGCCAGCAGCTCTACAGGTGACGGCTATGGCTACACCTTC
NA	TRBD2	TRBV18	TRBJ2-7	CASSPLLAGVNEQYF	TGTGCCAGCTCACCTCTACTAGCGGGAGTAAACGAGCAGTACTTC
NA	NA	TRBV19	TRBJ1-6	CASNWGGAHNSPLHF	TGTGCCAGTAACTGGGGGGGCGCCCATAATTCACCCCTCCACTTT
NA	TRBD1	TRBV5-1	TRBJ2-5	CASSSRQGQETQYF	TGCGCCAGCAGCTCTCGACAGGGACAAGAGACCCAGTACTTC
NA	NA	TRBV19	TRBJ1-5	CASSLGGTPQHF	TGTGCCAGTAGCCTAGGGGGAACGCCCCAGCATTTT
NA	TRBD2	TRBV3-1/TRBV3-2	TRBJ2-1	CASSPGGRALGNEQFF	TGTGCCAGCAGCCCGGGAGGAAGGGCACTGGGGAATGAGCAGTTCTTC
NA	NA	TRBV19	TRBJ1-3	CASSPRDKGSGNTIYF	TGTGCCAGTAGTCCGCGGGACAAAGGCTCTGGAAACACCATATATTTT
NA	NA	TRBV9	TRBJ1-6	CASSDSPSSYNSPLHF	TGTGCCAGCAGCGACAGTCCAAGCTCCTATAATTCACCCCTCCACTTT
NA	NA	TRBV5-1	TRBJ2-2	CASSLATTHRVGGSLGPGELFF	TGCGCCAGCAGCTTGGCGACAACGCACCGGGTTGGGGGCTCCTTAGGTCCCGGGGAGCTGTTTTTT
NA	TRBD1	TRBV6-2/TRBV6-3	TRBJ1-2	CASSPDRGYGYTF	TGTGCCAGCAGTCCGGACAGGGGCTATGGCTACACCTTC
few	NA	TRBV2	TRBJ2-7	CASSLTYEQYF	TGTGCCAGCAGCCTCACCTACGAGCAGTACTTC
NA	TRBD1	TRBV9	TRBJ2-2	CASSLTGDAGELFF	TGTGCCAGCAGCTTAACAGGGGACGCCGGGGAGCTGTTTTTT
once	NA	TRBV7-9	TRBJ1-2	CASGGYGYTF	TGTGCCAGCGGTGGTTATGGCTACACCTTC
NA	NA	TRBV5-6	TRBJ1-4	CASSRRRQNEKLFF	TGTGCCAGCAGCCGACGCCGACAGAATGAAAAACTGTTTTTT
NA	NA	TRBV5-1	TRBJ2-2	CASSFQRAAGELFF	TGCGCCAGCAGCTTCCAGAGGGCGGCCGGGGAGCTGTTTTTT
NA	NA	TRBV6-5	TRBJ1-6	CASSSAGRYNSPLHF	TGTGCCAGCAGTTCCGCCGGACGGTATAATTCACCCCTCCACTTT
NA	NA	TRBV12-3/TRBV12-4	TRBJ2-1	CASNQDGEQFF	TGTGCCAGCAATCAGGACGGCGAGCAGTTCTTC
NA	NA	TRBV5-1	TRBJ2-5	CASSLASREETQYF	TGCGCCAGCAGCTTGGCCTCCAGGGAAGAGACCCAGTACTTC
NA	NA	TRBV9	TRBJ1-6	CASSVDGNSPLHF	TGTGCCAGCAGCGTAGACGGAAATTCACCCCTCCACTTT
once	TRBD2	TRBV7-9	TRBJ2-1	CASRPTSGGRHEQFF	TGTGCCAGCAGACCCACTAGCGGAGGCAGGCATGAGCAGTTCTTC
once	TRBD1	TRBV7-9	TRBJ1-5	CASSDRDSPPQPQHF	TGTGCCAGCAGCGACCGGGACAGCCCTCCTCAGCCCCAGCATTTT
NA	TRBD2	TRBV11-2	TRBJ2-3	CASSAWRGSTDTQYF	TGTGCCAGCAGCGCTTGGCGGGGGAGCACAGATACGCAGTATTTT
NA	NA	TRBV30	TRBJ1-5	CAWSVPGVMSNQPQHF	TGTGCCTGGAGTGTACCCGGGGTTATGAGCAATCAGCCCCAGCATTTT
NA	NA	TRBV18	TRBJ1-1	CASSPSQGLNTEAFF	TGTGCCAGCTCACCATCCCAGGGTCTGAACACTGAAGCTTTCTTT
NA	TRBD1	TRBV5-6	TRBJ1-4	CASSPTGATNEKLFF	TGTGCCAGCAGCCCCACAGGGGCAACTAATGAAAAACTGTTTTTT
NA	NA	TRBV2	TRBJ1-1	CASSEKREGAFF	TGTGCCAGCAGTGAAAAGAGGGAGGGAGCTTTCTTT
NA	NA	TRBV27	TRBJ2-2	CASSQGMVGELFF	TGTGCCAGCAGTCAGGGGATGGTCGGGGAGCTGTTTTTT
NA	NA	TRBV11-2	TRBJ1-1	CASSLGGFTEAFF	TGTGCCAGCAGCTTAGGAGGTTTCACTGAAGCTTTCTTT